Reported below is one T cell receptor (beta chain). Patients underwent thyroid surgery, and none had received any treatment before it. This entry belongs to a study of metastatic and nonmetastatic thyroid tumors. Background on the study: Peripheral blood and tumor or nodule samples from malignant and benign thyroid patients were compared.

In the source study's methods: Researchers built a distant-metastasis classifier for papillary thyroid cancer that drew on CDR3 differences across clinicopathological groups. MiXCR was used by TCRdb to re-call the PCR reads. It is TCRdb's table, rather than the study itself, that gives the V and J calls and clone size. The sample has over 9,500 clones; over 25% are singletons. This CDR3 is 17 amino acids long. Germline trimming cut 7 bases from V and 6 bases from J; bases unmatched to any gene: 9. Germline CDR1 is MGHDK and CDR2 is SYGVNS. V and J are TRBV25-1 and TRBJ2-2, with TRBD2 matching 15 bases. Sequenced sample: tumor tissue. The TCR originated in a male donor with papillary thyroid cancer or a benign thyroid nodule (not recorded which). Some clones in this sample may be carry-over from other donors' samples. As DNA, the CDR3 is TGTGCCAGCATTGGGACTAGCGGGAGGAGGAATCCCGGGGAGCTGTTTTTT. Translated, it gives CASIGTSGRRNPGELFF.